The 23 T cell receptor beta chains in this list originate from one sample, sequenced in a study of T cell responses to AZD1222 COVID-19 vaccine. Measured with immunoSEQ multiplex PCR; TCRdb has only the in-frame clones, and not every one. The sample lists about 100,000 clones, roughly 84% seen once, with more than 1.2% in the top ten. The sequencing used peripheral blood, collected on day 0 of AZD1222 vaccination. These TCRs come from an adult in good health.

The V call is TRBV3-1 (or the pseudogene TRBV3-2), the J call TRBJ1-4; 8 bases line up with TRBD1. After removal of 6 bases from V and 12 bases from J, the junction contained 9 bases not matched to a gene. This CDR3 is built from 13 residues. Germline CDR1 LGHDT, CDR2 YNNKEL (reference sequence). This CDR3 reads CASSPGQGRQLFF. In DNA, the CDR3 is TGTGCCAGCAGTCCTGGACAGGGCCGGCAACTGTTTTTT.

The V gene is TRBV27, the J gene TRBJ1-1; D is ambiguous. V shed 5 bases and J shed 4 bases, with 11 bases lying between them. The CDR3 consists of 13 residues. Germline V gene lookup returns CDR1 MNHEY and CDR2 SMNVEV (reference sequence). The CDR3 region has the DNA TGTGCCAGCAGTCTGGGTGTTGGCACTGAAGCTTTCTTT. It specifies CASSLGVGTEAFF.

The chain employs TRBV19 and TRBJ2-7, with a tentative D call TRBD1 (6 bases). Per the germline V gene, CDR1 is LNHDA and CDR2 is SQIVND (reference sequence). CDR3 length: 16 residues. V lost 3 bases and J lost 2, with 17 bases in between. DNA for the CDR3: TGTGCCAGTAGTATCGGGACATTAGTAGGGACCTACGAGCAGTACTTC. Its protein is CASSIGTLVGTYEQYF. Looking up the rest from reference TRBV19 and TRBJ2-7 gives the full variable domain: DGGITQSPKYLFRKEGQNVTLSCEQNLNHDAMYWYRQDPGQGLRLIYYSQIVNDFQKGDIAEGYSVSREKKESFPLTVTSAQKNPTAFYLCASSIGTLVGTYEQYFGPGTRLTVT.

The V gene is TRBV19, the J gene TRBJ2-2; D is uncertain. The CDR3 has 15 amino acids. Germline V lookup: CDR1 LNHDA, CDR2 SQIVND (reference sequence). Trimming shortened V by 3 bases and J by 4 bases, and 12 bases separated the two germline ends. CDR3 DNA: TGTGCCAGTAGTATGAGCCCAGGCATCACCGGGGAGCTGTTTTTT. It codes for CASSMSPGITGELFF.

The chain employs TRBV7-6 and TRBJ2-4; TRBD1 agrees at 9 bases. J was trimmed by 0 bases and V by 5 bases; bases with no gene match: 8. CDR3 size: 17 residues. CDR1 is SGHVS and CDR2 is FNYEAQ in the germline V gene. CDR3 loop: CASSPGDRELAKNIQYF. In DNA form, the CDR3 reads TGTGCCAGCAGCCCTGGGGACAGGGAACTAGCCAAAAACATTCAGTACTTC.

The chain links TRBV7-8 to TRBJ2-3, with D hard to call. Trimming took off 3 bases at V and 2 bases at J, with 9 bases between the two ends. Germline CDR1 SGHVS, CDR2 FQNEAQ. This CDR3 region has 14 residues. This chain's CDR3 is CASSFAVPTDTQYF. The DNA for the CDR3 is TGTGCCAGCAGCTTTGCGGTACCCACAGATACGCAGTATTTT. Full variable domain (missing parts from reference TRBV7-8 and TRBJ2-3): GAGVSQSPRYKVAKRGQDVALRCDPISGHVSLFWYQQALGQGPEFLTYFQNEAQLDKSGLPSDRFFAERPEGSVSTLKIQRTQQEDSAVYLCASSFAVPTDTQYFGPGTRLTVL.

V usage is TRBV28 and J usage is TRBJ2-7; TRBD2 matches 8 bases. V was clipped by 6 bases and J by 5 bases; unmatched bases: 15. Germline-derived CDR1 and CDR2 are MDHEN and SYDVKM. CDR3 length: 16 amino acids. CDR3 nucleotides: TGTGCCAGCAGGTTCTACAGCGGGAGTTTACCCCACGAGCAGTACTTC. It yields the protein CASRFYSGSLPHEQYF. Complete variable domain (other parts from reference TRBV28 and TRBJ2-7): DVKVTQSSRYLVKRTGEKVFLECVQDMDHENMFWYRQDPGLGLRLIYFSYDVKMKEKGDIPEGYSVSREKKERFSLILESASTNQTSMYLCASRFYSGSLPHEQYFGPGTRLTVT.

This chain links TRBV5-8 with TRBJ2-7; 7 bases map to TRBD1. Germline V lookup: CDR1 SGHTS, CDR2 YDEGEE. The trim removed 4 bases at V and 2 bases at J, leaving 3 bases unmatched. This CDR3 spans 13 amino acids. The CDR3, as DNA: TGTGCCAGCAGCAAAGGGACAGCCTACGAGCAGTACTTC. It is translated as CASSKGTAYEQYF.

The V call is TRBV27, the J call TRBJ2-6; a weak D match, TRBD2 (7 bases). Trimming left V 3 bases short and J 0 bases short, with 15 bases between. The V gene's germline CDR1 is MNHEY and CDR2 SMNVEV (reference sequence). There are 18 residues in the CDR3. CDR3 residues: CASSFSRGAVSGANVLTF. The CDR3 DNA reads TGTGCCAGCAGTTTCTCACGGGGGGCGGTCTCTGGGGCCAACGTCCTGACTTTC.

V and J are TRBV7-8 and TRBJ2-7; the D gene is possibly TRBD2 (7 bases). Germline lookup yields CDR1 SGHVS and CDR2 FQNEAQ. The CDR3 length is 16 residues. V was clipped by 5 bases and J by 4 bases, with 21 bases between them. In DNA form, the CDR3 reads TGTGCCAGCAGCGCCAGAGGGGGGGTTATCGGTTACGAGCAGTACTTC. This codes for CASSARGGVIGYEQYF.

The V call is TRBV2, the J call TRBJ2-5; D might be TRBD1 (5 bases). The CDR3 runs to 12 residues. Germline CDR1 reads SNHLY; CDR2 reads FYNNEI. With 5 bases removed from V and 5 bases from J, the gap between germline ends came to 9 bases. The CDR3 bases are TGTGCCAGCAGTCAGGGTTTGGAGACCCAGTACTTC. This codes for CASSQGLETQYF.

This rearrangement joins TRBV5-4 to TRBJ2-3; TRBD1 matches 7 bases. Germline CDR1 SGHNT, CDR2 YYREEE (reference sequence). The CDR3 runs to 16 residues. Unmatched junction bases numbered 6, after V lost 2 bases and J lost 0 bases. The CDR3 coding sequence is TGTGCCAGCAGCTTTGGTCAGGACAGGAGCACAGATACGCAGTATTTT. As protein: CASSFGQDRSTDTQYF.

The chain uses TRBV28 and TRBJ2-5, with D tentatively TRBD1 (5 bases). Germline lookup yields CDR1 MDHEN and CDR2 SYDVKM. The CDR3 runs to 14 residues. Trimming took 6 bases from V and 5 from J, leaving 16 bases between them. CDR3: CASRGHSKGETQYF. The CDR3, as DNA: TGTGCCAGCAGGGGGCATTCAAAGGGGGAGACCCAGTACTTC.

The rearrangement uses TRBV6-2 or TRBV6-3 and TRBJ1-5; TRBD1 might be the D (6 bases). This CDR3 region has 15 residues. Trimming removed 2 bases at V and 2 bases at J, with 10 bases between. Germline-derived CDR1 and CDR2 are MNHEY and SVGEGT. The DNA of the CDR3 is TGTGCCAGCAGTTACCGCCCAGGGGGCAATCAGCCCCAGCATTTT. This encodes CASSYRPGGNQPQHF.

The gene calls are TRBV18 and TRBJ1-1, with D hard to call. This CDR3 has 16 residues. Germline CDR1 KGHSH, CDR2 LQKENI. The V end lost 3 bases, the J end lost 5 bases, and 19 bases lay between the germline ends. The CDR3 DNA reads as TGTGCCAGCTCACCGGGCCAGACCCGGAGTGGGACTGAAGCTTTCTTT. Translation gives CASSPGQTRSGTEAFF.

The chain employs TRBV12-3 or TRBV12-4 and TRBJ2-3, with a tentative D call TRBD2 (6 bases). Trimming left V 10 bases short and J 5 bases short, with 13 bases between. CDR3 size: 12 residues. CDR3 DNA: TGTGCCATCGGAGGGGCGGGAGATACGCAGTATTTT. Encoded protein: CAIGGAGDTQYF.

This chain uses TRBV4-2 with TRBJ2-7, with D hard to call. With 0 bases removed from V and 4 bases from J, the gap between germline ends came to 4 bases. Germline values: CDR1 LGHNA, CDR2 YNFKEQ. This CDR3 is 12 amino acids long. The CDR3 sequence: CASSQESYEQYF. The DNA of the CDR3 is TGTGCCAGCAGCCAAGAGAGTTACGAGCAGTACTTC.

This sequence joins TRBV28 and TRBJ1-5; D not certain. Germline V gene sequence: CDR1 MDHEN, CDR2 SYDVKM. The CDR3 is made up of 14 amino acids. V was pared by 3 bases and J by 6 bases, with 12 bases between. The CDR3 DNA reads TGTGCCAGCAGTTTTGGTGGGAAAGGTCAGCCCCAGCATTTT. This gives the protein CASSFGGKGQPQHF.

This chain joins TRBV5-1 and TRBJ2-3; 7 bases map to TRBD1. The CDR3 is 14 amino acids. V was pared by 2 bases and J by 6 bases, with 6 bases of the junction left unmatched. Germline V lookup: CDR1 SGHRS, CDR2 YFSETQ. DNA of the CDR3: TGCGCCAGCAGCTTACAGGGGTTTAGGGATACGCAGTATTTT. Protein product: CASSLQGFRDTQYF.

This chain links TRBV2 with TRBJ1-2; possible D gene TRBD1, 5 bases. Germline loops: CDR1 SNHLY, CDR2 FYNNEI. CDR3 size: 14 residues. Trimming stripped 6 bases from V and 5 bases from J, with 16 bases between. The CDR3 sequence: CASRTAGGLYGYTF. The CDR3 DNA sequence: TGTGCCAGCAGGACCGCTGGGGGATTATATGGCTACACCTTC.

The chain couples TRBV15 to TRBJ1-1; 11 positions match TRBD1. With 5 bases clipped from V and 1 base from J, the junction kept 12 bases outside the gene matches. Germline V gene lookup returns CDR1 LNHNV and CDR2 YYDKDF (reference sequence). The CDR3 sequence is 18 residues long. The DNA for the CDR3 is TGTGCCACCAGCTCCCGGACAGGGGGCGTCGGACAGAACACTGAAGCTTTCTTT. Its protein product is CATSSRTGGVGQNTEAFF.

The chain employs TRBV24-1 and TRBJ1-5; no definite D call. Germline V CDR1 and CDR2: KGHDR, SFDVKD. Trimming pared 4 bases from V and 5 bases from J, leaving 11 bases between. The CDR3 spans 14 residues. CDR3 residues: CATSDRGTYQPQHF. The CDR3, as DNA: TGTGCCACCAGTGACCGGGGAACGTATCAGCCCCAGCATTTT.

With respect to this clone: A junction boundary mismatches the germline segment, possibly from a read error. This sample includes further DNA sequences coding for the same CDR3. The chain uses TRBV7-6 and TRBJ2-7; 11 bases are shared with TRBD2. CDR1 and CDR2 from the germline V gene are SGHVS and FNYEAQ. The CDR3 totals 16 residues. CDR3 protein: CASSPEGLAGGYEQYF. Here the CDR3 DNA reads TGTGCCAGCAGCCCAGAGGGGCTAGCGGGAGGTTACGAGCAGTATTTC.